This entry lists 25 T cell receptor beta chains sequenced from one sample in a study of human T cells and chemical hapten exposure. A single record per CDR3 protein comes from TCRdb applying MiXCR to the 5' RACE reads. Among roughly 120,000 distinct CDR3 sequences, approximately 20% were seen once, and the ten largest hold around 2.8%. Total RNA was isolated from unfractionated whole blood. These receptor sequences come from a human donor in good health.

This clonotype was detected only a few times. The rearrangement links TRBV5-1 to TRBJ1-1; D gene ambiguous. The length of the CDR3 is 15 residues. Germline values: CDR1 SGHRS, CDR2 YFSETQ. Trimming left V 0 bases short and J 0 bases short, with 9 bases between. The CDR3 is CASSLEGRMNTEAFF. Here the CDR3 DNA reads TGCGCCAGCAGCTTGGAGGGCCGGATGAACACTGAAGCTTTCTTT.

This clonotype came up a few times. The chain recombines TRBV6-1 with TRBJ2-2, with TRBD2 matching 11 bases. V lost 7 bases to trimming and J lost 0 bases; unmatched junction nucleotides: 10. Per the germline V gene, CDR1 is MNHNS and CDR2 is SASEGT. This CDR3 is 18 amino acids long. The CDR3 reads CASMGGLAGLANTGELFF. CDR3 coding DNA: TGTGCCAGCATGGGAGGACTAGCGGGCCTTGCGAACACCGGGGAGCTGTTTTTT.

The chain employs TRBV19 and TRBJ1-1; 12 positions agree with TRBD1. From germline, CDR1 is LNHDA and CDR2 SQIVND (reference sequence). V lost 3 bases to trimming and J lost 8 bases; unmatched junction nucleotides: 1. This CDR3 is 13 amino acids long. This CDR3 reads CASSIGTGGEAFF. DNA for the CDR3: TGTGCCAGTAGTATTGGGACAGGGGGCGAAGCTTTCTTT.

The V gene is TRBV11-2, the J gene TRBJ2-7; D is unclear. Trimming shortened V by 5 bases and J by 6 bases, and 20 bases separated the two germline ends. The V gene's germline CDR1 is SGHAT and CDR2 FQNNGV. The CDR3 covers 15 residues. The CDR3 region is CASSHPGLPKIEQYF. The CDR3 DNA reads as TGTGCCAGCAGCCACCCCGGTTTGCCAAAAATCGAGCAGTACTTC.

This clonotype was seen a handful of times. This sequence joins TRBV24-1 and TRBJ2-3; the D is unclear. Germline V gene data show CDR1 as KGHDR and CDR2 as SFDVKD. The ends were cut back, 0 bases at V and 0 bases at J, with 12 bases in the middle. This CDR3 is built from 17 residues. The CDR3 region is CATSDLQRGSSTDTQYF. CDR3 in DNA: TGTGCCACCAGTGATTTGCAGCGCGGATCTAGCACAGATACGCAGTATTTT.

This clonotype was counted a few times. The chain joins TRBV12-3 or TRBV12-4 to TRBJ2-1; 8 nucleotides match TRBD1. This CDR3 is built from 12 residues. V was pared by 8 bases and J by 5 bases, with 2 bases of the junction left unmatched. The DNA of the CDR3 is TGTGCCAGCCGACAGGGGAACAATGAGCAGTTCTTC. Translated, it gives CASRQGNNEQFF.

This clonotype has more than one count but fewer than ten. In DNA, the CDR3 is TGTGCCAGCAGCCAATACGGGACACAAGATCAGCCCCAGCATTTT. Amino acids: CASSQYGTQDQPQHF. V and J are TRBV27 and TRBJ1-5; TRBD1 might be the D (6 bases). The CDR3 has 15 residues. From germline, CDR1 is MNHEY and CDR2 SMNVEV (reference sequence). Trimming pared 6 bases from V and 5 bases from J, leaving 17 bases between.

The sample holds a few counts of this clonotype. The chain links TRBV6-5 to TRBJ1-4, with D maybe TRBD1 (6 bases). Germline CDR1 MNHEY, CDR2 SVGAGI. CDR3 size: 16 residues. The V end was cut by 8 bases, the J end by 3 bases, with 19 bases between. The CDR3 DNA reads TGTGCCAGCCGGGGAGGGGGGCCCGCGGCTAATGAAAAACTGTTTTTT. This gives the protein CASRGGGPAANEKLFF.

The genes are TRBV27 and TRBJ2-2; possibly TRBD2 for D (6 bases). CDR3 size: 15 residues. The germline V gene encodes CDR1 MNHEY and CDR2 SMNVEV (reference sequence). The ends were cut back, 6 bases at V and 4 bases at J, with 15 bases in the middle. DNA of the CDR3: TGTGCCAGCAGCCAAACTAGCTTAGGCACCGGGGAGCTGTTTTTT. This translates into CASSQTSLGTGELFF.

The chain recombines TRBV18 with TRBJ2-1, with D unresolved. CDR3 length equals 18 residues. Germline V gives CDR1 KGHSH, CDR2 LQKENI. With 2 bases removed from V and 2 bases from J, the gap between germline ends came to 19 bases. The CDR3 nucleotides read TGTGCCAGCTCACCAGGGATAGGGCGGAAGGGAACCTACAATGAGCAGTTCTTC. Translation gives CASSPGIGRKGTYNEQFF.

A few counts support this clonotype. V and J are TRBV9 and TRBJ2-3; D gene unclear. CDR1 SGDLS and CDR2 YYNGEE come from the germline V gene. V was trimmed by 0 bases and J by 0 bases, leaving 5 bases between them. The CDR3 is 14 amino acids. The CDR3 spells CASSVDSSTDTQYF. The CDR3 DNA is TGTGCCAGCAGCGTAGACTCTAGCACAGATACGCAGTATTTT.

This clonotype turned up a few times. The chain has TRBV28 and TRBJ2-7; D perhaps matches TRBD2 (6 bases). This CDR3 is built from 14 residues. Deletions cut 6 bases from V and 5 bases from J, with 17 bases between. Per germline, CDR1 MDHEN and CDR2 SYDVKM. The CDR3 DNA follows: TGTGCCAGCAGCCCGCCTGGACGGGAGAACGAGCAGTACTTC. This encodes CASSPPGRENEQYF.

The chain is built from TRBV5-1 and TRBJ2-1, with D unclear. Germline V lookup: CDR1 SGHRS, CDR2 YFSETQ. The V end was cut by 1 base, the J end by 2 bases, with 13 bases between. The CDR3 length is 16 residues. CDR3 loop: CASSLTAKTTYNEQFF. The CDR3 DNA is TGCGCCAGCAGCTTGACGGCGAAAACTACCTACAATGAGCAGTTCTTC.

This clonotype was picked up a small number of times. This sequence joins TRBV5-1 and TRBJ2-5; TRBD1 matches 11 bases. Trimming removed 3 bases from V and 4 bases from J; junction bases left unmatched: 2. Germline lookup yields CDR1 SGHRS and CDR2 YFSETQ. The CDR3 extends over 14 amino acids. This CDR3 reads CASSWTGGRETQYF. The CDR3 bases are TGCGCCAGCAGCTGGACAGGGGGCAGAGAGACCCAGTACTTC. The entire variable domain, with the rest obtained from reference TRBV5-1 and TRBJ2-5, is as follows: KAGVTQTPRYLIKTRGQQVTLSCSPISGHRSVSWYQQTPGQGLQFLFEYFSETQRNKGNFPGRFSGRQFSNSRSEMNVSTLELGDSALYLCASSWTGGRETQYFGPGTRLLVL.

In this sample, this clonotype turned up a few times. The rearrangement links TRBV6-1 to TRBJ2-3, with unresolved D. The CDR3 covers 14 residues. V was trimmed by 5 bases and J by 4 bases, leaving 13 bases between them. The germline V gene has CDR1 MNHNS and CDR2 SASEGT. The CDR3 here is CASSSPSPPDTQYF. Here the CDR3 DNA reads TGTGCCAGCAGTAGCCCTTCACCGCCAGATACGCAGTATTTT.

The rearrangement links TRBV20-1 to TRBJ2-7; 10 bases line up with TRBD1. The CDR3 totals 13 residues. Losses at the gene ends were 5 bases for V and 4 bases for J; bases not matched to a gene: 5. Per the germline V gene, CDR1 is DFQATT and CDR2 is SNEGSKA (reference sequence). The CDR3: CSADRDRGYEQYF. The CDR3 DNA is TGCAGTGCTGACCGGGACAGGGGTTACGAGCAGTACTTC.

The chain recombines TRBV5-1 with TRBJ1-4, with D uncertain. Trimming took off 0 bases at V and 8 bases at J, with 14 bases between the two ends. Germline CDR1 reads SGHRS; CDR2 reads YFSETQ. This CDR3 is built from 15 residues. CDR3 DNA sequence: TGCGCCAGCAGCTTGGCCGCCCCGGAAGGGGAAAAACTGTTTTTT. It translates to CASSLAAPEGEKLFF.

There are a few counts of this clonotype. The chain combines TRBV7-2 with TRBJ1-3; the D is unclear. Germline CDR1 reads SGHTA; CDR2 reads FQGNSA. V gave up 2 bases and J gave up 4 bases, with 9 bases separating them. This CDR3 is built from 14 residues. CDR3: CASSLTGRGNTIYF. CDR3 bases: TGTGCCAGCAGCTTAACGGGCAGGGGAAACACCATATATTTT.

A few counts support this clonotype. The V and J genes are TRBV28 and TRBJ2-7, with TRBD1 as a possible D gene (6 bases). This CDR3 comprises 14 residues. Trimming cost V 6 bases and J 2 bases, with 14 bases left between them. Per the germline V gene, CDR1 is MDHEN and CDR2 is SYDVKM. In nucleotides, the CDR3 is TGTGCCAGCAGGTCCCCCCGGGACACCTACGAGCAGTACTTC. It translates to CASRSPRDTYEQYF.

The CDR3 DNA reads TGTGCCAGCAGCCAATTATCGGCTGAAGCTTTCTTT. Translating it yields CASSQLSAEAFF. The chain is built from TRBV3-1 and TRBJ1-1; no reliable D call. The CDR3 totals 12 residues. The germline V and J ends were trimmed by 2 bases and 6 bases, with 7 bases remaining between them. Germline lookup yields CDR1 LGHDT and CDR2 YNNKEL (reference sequence).

The chain has TRBV21-1 and TRBJ1-1; the table's TRBD1 call for D was not verified on the DNA. TRBV21-1 is a pseudogene. This CDR3 is built from 15 residues. In nucleotides, the CDR3 is TGTGCCAGCAGCAAATTAACGGACAGGGAAACTGAAGCTTTCTTT. This sequence encodes CASSKLTDRETEAFF.

The gene calls are TRBV6-5 and TRBJ1-5, with 7 bases aligning to TRBD1. J gave up 1 base and V 6 bases, and 15 bases lay outside the gene matches. This CDR3 contains 18 residues. Germline CDR1 is MNHEY and CDR2 is SVGAGI. In nucleotides, the CDR3 is TGTGCCAGCAGCCAGGGGGGGGGCGTACTTGGAAGCAATCAGCCCCAGCATTTT. Protein product: CASSQGGGVLGSNQPQHF.

The CDR3 reads CSAKGGVYEQYF. The CDR3 DNA follows: TGCAGCGCCAAGGGGGGGGTCTACGAGCAGTACTTC. The chain links TRBV29-1 to TRBJ2-7; D may be TRBD2 (7 bases). Trimming left V 7 bases short and J 3 bases short, with 13 bases between. The CDR3 consists of 12 residues. The germline V gene has CDR1 SQVTM and CDR2 ANQGSEA.

To note about this clonotype: An end of the junction does not agree with germline; a read error may underlie this. The genes are TRBV6-6 and TRBJ1-2; a possible D gene is TRBD1 (6 bases). Germline V lookup: CDR1 MNHNY, CDR2 SVGAGI (reference sequence). The CDR3 extends over 18 amino acids. For the CDR3, the DNA is TGTGCCAGCTCTGGGACGCCCGGGGGGGCAGGGTTGGACTATGGCGACACCTTC. It translates to CASSGTPGGAGLDYGDTF.

J is TRBJ2-6 and V is TRBV5-6; D tentatively fits TRBD1 or TRBD2 (7 bases each). From germline, CDR1 is SGHDT and CDR2 YYEEEE. The CDR3 has 17 amino acids. Trimming left V 3 bases short and J 3 bases short, with 16 bases between. The CDR3 region is CASSSGEGAYGANVLTF. The CDR3 DNA is TGTGCCAGCAGCTCCGGGGAGGGGGCGTATGGGGCCAACGTCCTGACTTTC.